The T cell receptor (beta chain) under discussion was sequenced for a study of neurological immune-mediated disorders. Individuals who volunteered at a blood bank located in Maryland, USA, made up the group of healthy controls. Study outcomes and limitations: None of the CDR3 amino acid sequences of expanded clones were shared across subjects, and this suggested private repertoires in all groups.

The CDR3 spans 15 residues. Germline V lookup: CDR1 SGHDT, CDR2 YYEEEE. After removal of 1 base from V and 7 bases from J, the junction contained 5 bases not matched to a gene. On this clonotype: As yet, its antigen is unknown.

The cDNA came from 5'RACE, which used 10-nucleotide random UMIs. Each CDR3 protein is one row after TCRdb ran MiXCR on the 5' RACE reads. In the table there are approximately 25,000 distinct CDR3 sequences, over 20% of which are singletons. Sample: PBMCs. This TCR derives from a woman in her sixties in good health. The chain carries TRBV5-6 and TRBJ2-1; 10 nucleotides agree with TRBD2. The CDR3, as DNA: TGTGCCAGCAGCTTGTGGATACTAGCGGGGAATGAGCAGTTCTTC. Residues: CASSLWILAGNEQFF.